The T cell receptor (beta chain) under discussion was sequenced for a study of blood T cell repertoires in COVID-19 (dated by TCRdb to 2018 to 2020). Regarding the study in general: Collaborator samples came from the United States, Italy and Spain and covered acute and convalescent phases of COVID-19. The prospective study material was composed of cDNA or gDNA derived from T cells, B-cell-depleted T cells, or PBMCs. Subjects who had been exposed to COVID-19, were actively infected with it, or had recovered from it provided the deeply sampled blood TCRbeta repertoires that made up the dataset. The sample metadata nearly always contained a de-identified subject ID, COVID-19 status, age in years and sex. HLA class I and class II types, where available, came from metadata supplied by the sample provider rather than from assay-based typing. The samples were drawn from two sources: the first 160 participants of the ongoing ImmuneRACE study, and fewer than 1,500 subjects contributed by 6 global collaborators. The repertoires were made available in a free public database intended to serve as a resource for research on the immune response to SARS-CoV-2.

What the authors observed across the whole study: Clinical and demographic metadata were provided uncurated, with the amount varying by source and participant.

TCRbeta CDR3 regions were amplified from genomic DNA using the immunoSEQ Assay, a bias-controlled multiplex PCR. The published analysis was carried out like this. The number of nucleated cells in each sample was estimated by amplification of reference gene primers within the assay. To quantify the absolute abundance of each unique TCRbeta CDR3 rearrangement, sequence reads were collapsed and filtered. For each sample, productive Simpson clonality was calculated by taking the square root of Simpson's diversity index across productive rearrangements. In its TCRdb copy, this immuneACCESS table keeps in-frame sequences only and misses some clones. Where compared with another copy, unresolved V genes explain less than half of these, and the others have no known cause. The DNA gave D and trimming, while V, J and clone size come from that table. This sample has some 310,000 clones in its table, and around 90% of those were observed once. The ten largest account for approximately 0.98% of the sample.

There are a few counts of this clone. This clone's antigen is unknown. Per-nucleotide qualities are absent, and no much larger clonotype sits a single base away. One collaborating source in Seattle enrolled patients during active infection and followed them longitudinally through the course of disease. Whole blood was collected in K2EDTA tubes by collaborating institutions according to the institutions' own protocols. For TCRbeta analysis, collaborators shipped samples as frozen whole blood, isolated PBMCs, or DNA extracted from either of those sample types. Reading the germline V gene (reference sequence) gives CDR1 LGHDT and CDR2 YNNKEL. From cysteine to phenylalanine, the CDR3 is 12 amino acids long. Only CDR3 DNA remains: 36 bases, in frame from the first base.

The chain is made from TRBV3-1 (or the pseudogene TRBV3-2) and TRBJ1-1, with TRBD1 matching 9 junction bases. This receptor was taken from a woman in her forties with COVID-19, enrolled during active disease. Input material: peripheral blood. For the CDR3, the sequence is CAARTGDTEAFF. The DNA reads TGTGCTGCACGGACAGGGGACACTGAAGCTTTCTTT.